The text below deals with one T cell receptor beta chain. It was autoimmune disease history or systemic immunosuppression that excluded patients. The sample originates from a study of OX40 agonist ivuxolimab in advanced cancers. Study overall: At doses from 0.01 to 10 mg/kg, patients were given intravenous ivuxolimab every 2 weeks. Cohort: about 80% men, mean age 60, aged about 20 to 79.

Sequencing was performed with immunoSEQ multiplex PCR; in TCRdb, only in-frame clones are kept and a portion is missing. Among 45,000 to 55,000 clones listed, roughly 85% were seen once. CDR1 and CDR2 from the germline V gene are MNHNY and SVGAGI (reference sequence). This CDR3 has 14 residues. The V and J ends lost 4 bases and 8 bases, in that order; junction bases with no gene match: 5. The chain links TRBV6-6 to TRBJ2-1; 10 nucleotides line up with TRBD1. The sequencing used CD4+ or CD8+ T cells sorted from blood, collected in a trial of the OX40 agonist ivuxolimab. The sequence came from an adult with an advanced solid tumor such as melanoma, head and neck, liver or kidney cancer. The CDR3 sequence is CASSSRDRGHEQFF. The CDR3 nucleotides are TGTGCCAGCAGTTCGAGGGACAGGGGCCATGAGCAGTTCTTC.